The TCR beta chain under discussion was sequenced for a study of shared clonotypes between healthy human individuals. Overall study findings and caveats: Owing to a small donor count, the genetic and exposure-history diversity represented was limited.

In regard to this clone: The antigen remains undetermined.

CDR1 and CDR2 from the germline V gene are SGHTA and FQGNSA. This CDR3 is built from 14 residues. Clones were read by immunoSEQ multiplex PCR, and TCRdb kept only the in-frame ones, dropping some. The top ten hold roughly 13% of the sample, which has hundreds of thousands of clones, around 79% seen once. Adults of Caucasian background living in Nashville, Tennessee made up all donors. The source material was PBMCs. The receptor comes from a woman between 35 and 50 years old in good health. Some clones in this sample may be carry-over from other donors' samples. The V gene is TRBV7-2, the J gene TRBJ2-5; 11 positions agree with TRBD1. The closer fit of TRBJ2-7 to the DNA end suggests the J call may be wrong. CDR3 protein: CASSWGQGAYEQYF. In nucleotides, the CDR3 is TGTGCCAGCAGCTGGGGACAGGGGGCCTACGAGCAGTACTTC.